The following is a T cell receptor beta chain sequence with its context. Participants came from about two dozen US areas, aged roughly 18 to 90 years. Participant-given clinical history determined each cohort assignment. This specimen comes from a study of blood T cell repertoires in COVID-19. Overall study context: Researchers got acute and convalescent COVID-19 samples from the United States, Italy and Spain. Sources were T cells, B-cell-depleted T cells, or PBMCs; the material itself was cDNA or gDNA.

TCRdb keeps only in-frame clones here, not all; method: immunoSEQ multiplex PCR. The table includes under 150,000 clones, over 75% detected once. The germline V gene has CDR1 SGDLS and CDR2 YYNGEE. V was shortened by 0 bases and J by 4 bases, with 5 bases between the two germline ends. CDR3 length: 13 amino acids. The sample consisted of PBMCs or T cells enriched from blood (not recorded which). V is TRBV9 and J is TRBJ2-1; no firm D call. The TCR comes from a woman under 40 with acute COVID-19. The CDR3 sequence: CASSVALYNEQFF. CDR3 sequence (DNA): TGTGCCAGCAGCGTAGCACTTTACAATGAGCAGTTCTTC. Supplemented by reference TRBV9 and TRBJ2-1, the full variable domain reads DSGVTQTPKHLITATGQRVTLRCSPRSGDLSVYWYQQSLDQGLQFLIQYYNGEERAKGNILERFSAQQFPDLHSELNLSSLELGDSALYFCASSVALYNEQFFGPGTRLTVL.